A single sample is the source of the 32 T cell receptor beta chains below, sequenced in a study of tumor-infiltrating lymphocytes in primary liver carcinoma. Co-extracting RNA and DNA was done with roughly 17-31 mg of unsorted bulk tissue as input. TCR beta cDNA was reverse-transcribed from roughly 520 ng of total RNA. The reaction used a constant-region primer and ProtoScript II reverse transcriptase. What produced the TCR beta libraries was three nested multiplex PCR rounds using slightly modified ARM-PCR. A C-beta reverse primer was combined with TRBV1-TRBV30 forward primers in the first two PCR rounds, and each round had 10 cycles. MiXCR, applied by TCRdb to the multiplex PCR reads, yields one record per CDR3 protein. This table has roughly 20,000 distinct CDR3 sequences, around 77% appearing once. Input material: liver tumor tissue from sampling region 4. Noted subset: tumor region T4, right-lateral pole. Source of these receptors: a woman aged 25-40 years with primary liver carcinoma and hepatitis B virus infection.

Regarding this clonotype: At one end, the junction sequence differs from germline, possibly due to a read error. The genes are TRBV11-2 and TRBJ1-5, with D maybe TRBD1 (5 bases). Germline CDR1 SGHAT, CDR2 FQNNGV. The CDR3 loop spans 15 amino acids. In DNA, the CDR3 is TGTGCCGGCAGCTTGGATCTGGGGGTGGCTCAGCCCCAGCATTTT. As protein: CAGSLDLGVAQPQHF. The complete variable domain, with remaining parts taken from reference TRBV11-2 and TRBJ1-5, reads EAGVAQSPRYKIIEKRQSVAFWCNPISGHATLYWYQQILGQGPKLLIQFQNNGVVDDSQLPKDRFSAERLKGVDSTLKIQPAKLEDSAVYLCAGSLDLGVAQPQHFGDGTRLSIL.

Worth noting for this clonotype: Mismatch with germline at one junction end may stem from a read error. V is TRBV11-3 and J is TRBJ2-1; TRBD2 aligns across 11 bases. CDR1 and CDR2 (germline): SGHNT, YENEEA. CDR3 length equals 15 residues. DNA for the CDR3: TGTGTCAGCAGCCGATTAGCGGGGGGGGAGTATGAGCAGTTATTC. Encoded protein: CVSSRLAGGEYEQLF.

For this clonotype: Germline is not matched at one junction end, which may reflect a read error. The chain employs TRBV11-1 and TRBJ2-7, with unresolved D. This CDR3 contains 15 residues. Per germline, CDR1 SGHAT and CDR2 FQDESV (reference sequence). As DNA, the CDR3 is TGTACCAGCAGCCCCCGGCACGCCCGTTTCTACGAGCAGCAATTC. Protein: CTSSPRHARFYEQQF.

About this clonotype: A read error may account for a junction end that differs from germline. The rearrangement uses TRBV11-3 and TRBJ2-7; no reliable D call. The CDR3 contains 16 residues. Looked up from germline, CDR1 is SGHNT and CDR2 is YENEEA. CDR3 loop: CASSRRNRDYSYKQYF. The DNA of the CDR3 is TGTGCCAGCAGCCGCCGGAACAGAGATTACTCCTACAAGCAGTACTTC.

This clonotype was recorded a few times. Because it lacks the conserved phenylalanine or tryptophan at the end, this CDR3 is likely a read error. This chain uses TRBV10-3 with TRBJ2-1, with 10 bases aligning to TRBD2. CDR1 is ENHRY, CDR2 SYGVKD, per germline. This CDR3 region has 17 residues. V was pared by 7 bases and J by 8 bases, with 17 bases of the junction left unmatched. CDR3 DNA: TGTGCCATCAAGGGGGACGCTAGCGGGAGAAGTCTCGATGAGCAGTTCTTA. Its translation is CAIKGDASGRSLDEQFL.

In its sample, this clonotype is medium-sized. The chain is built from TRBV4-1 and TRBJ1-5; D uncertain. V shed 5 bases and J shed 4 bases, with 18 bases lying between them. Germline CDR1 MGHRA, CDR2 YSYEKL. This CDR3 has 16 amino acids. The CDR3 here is CASSFRHSRNNQPQHF. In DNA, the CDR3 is TGCGCCAGCAGCTTCCGACATTCCAGGAATAATCAGCCCCAGCATTTT.

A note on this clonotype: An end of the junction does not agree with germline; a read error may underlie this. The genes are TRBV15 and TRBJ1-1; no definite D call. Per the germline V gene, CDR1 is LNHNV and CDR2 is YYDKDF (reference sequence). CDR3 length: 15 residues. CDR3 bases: TGTACCACCAACAGAGATTTGGGGTTTGGGACTGAAGCTTTCTTT. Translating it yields CTTNRDLGFGTEAFF.

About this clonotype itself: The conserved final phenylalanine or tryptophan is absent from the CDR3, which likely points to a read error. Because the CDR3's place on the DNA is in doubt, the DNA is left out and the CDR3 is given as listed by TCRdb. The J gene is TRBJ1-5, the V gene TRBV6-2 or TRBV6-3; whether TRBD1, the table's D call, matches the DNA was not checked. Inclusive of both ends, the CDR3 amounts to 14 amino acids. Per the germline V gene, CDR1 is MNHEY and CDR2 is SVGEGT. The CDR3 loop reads CASSSAAGIQPGHI.

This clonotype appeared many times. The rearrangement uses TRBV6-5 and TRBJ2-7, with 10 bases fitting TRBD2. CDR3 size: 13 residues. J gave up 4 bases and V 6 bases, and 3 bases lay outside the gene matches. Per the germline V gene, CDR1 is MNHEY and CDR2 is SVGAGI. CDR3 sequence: CASRLAGRYEQYF. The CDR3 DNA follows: TGTGCCAGCAGACTAGCGGGAAGATACGAGCAGTACTTC.

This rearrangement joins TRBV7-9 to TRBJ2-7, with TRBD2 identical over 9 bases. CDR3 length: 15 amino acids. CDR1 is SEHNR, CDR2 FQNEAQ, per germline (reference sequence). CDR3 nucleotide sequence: TGTCTCAGCAGCTGGGGACTAGCCGCGCCTTACGAGCAGTACTTC. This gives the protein CLSSWGLAAPYEQYF.

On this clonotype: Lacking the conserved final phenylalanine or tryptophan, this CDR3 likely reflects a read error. For the CDR3, the DNA is TGTGCCAGCGGTTACTCTTTCGGGGGACAGTCTATGAATGAGCAGTTCTCC. Its protein product is CASGYSFGGQSMNEQFS. The V call is TRBV6-5, the J call TRBJ2-1; perhaps TRBD1 as D (7 bases). The CDR3 is made up of 17 amino acids. Germline V CDR1 and CDR2: MNHEY, SVGAGI.

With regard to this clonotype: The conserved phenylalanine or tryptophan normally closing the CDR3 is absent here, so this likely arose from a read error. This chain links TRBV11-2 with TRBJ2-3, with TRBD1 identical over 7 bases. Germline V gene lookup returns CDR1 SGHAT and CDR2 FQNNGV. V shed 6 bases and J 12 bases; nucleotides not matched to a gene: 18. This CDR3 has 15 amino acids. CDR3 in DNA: TGTGCCAGCAGACTACCGGGACAGTTCACAGACACACAGTATTAT. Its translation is CASRLPGQFTDTQYY.

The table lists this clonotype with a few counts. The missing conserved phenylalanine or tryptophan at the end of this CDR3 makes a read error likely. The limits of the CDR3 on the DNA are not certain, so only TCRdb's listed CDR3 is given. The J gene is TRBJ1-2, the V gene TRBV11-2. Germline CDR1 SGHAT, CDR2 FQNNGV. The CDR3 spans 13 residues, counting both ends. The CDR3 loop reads CASTRGGGWRLHL.

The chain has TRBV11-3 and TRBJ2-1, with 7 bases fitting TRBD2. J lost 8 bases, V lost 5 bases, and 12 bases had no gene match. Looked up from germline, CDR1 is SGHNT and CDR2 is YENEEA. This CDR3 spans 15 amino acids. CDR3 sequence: CASSQLTWGGYEQFF. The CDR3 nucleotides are TGTGCCAGCAGCCAACTAACGTGGGGGGGGTATGAGCAGTTCTTC.

This chain's CDR3 is CASREGSSNEQFF. As DNA, the CDR3 is TGTGCCAGCAGGGAGGGGAGCAGCAATGAGCAGTTCTTC. V usage is TRBV13 and J usage is TRBJ2-1; perhaps TRBD2 as D (6 bases). CDR3 length equals 13 residues. Per germline, CDR1 PRHDT and CDR2 FYEKMQ (reference sequence). The V and J ends lost 6 bases and 6 bases respectively, with 12 bases between them. Complete variable domain (other parts from reference TRBV13 and TRBJ2-1): AAGVIQSPRHLIKEKRETATLKCYPIPRHDTVYWYQQGPGQDPQFLISFYEKMQSDKGSIPDRFSAQQFSDYHSELNMSSLELGDSALYFCASREGSSNEQFFGPGTRLTVL.

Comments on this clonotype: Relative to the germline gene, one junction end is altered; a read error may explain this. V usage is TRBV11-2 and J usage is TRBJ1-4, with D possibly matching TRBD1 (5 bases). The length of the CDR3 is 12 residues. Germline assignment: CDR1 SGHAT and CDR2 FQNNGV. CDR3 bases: TGTGCCAGCGGACCTTGGGGGGGAAAACTGTTTTTC. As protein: CASGPWGGKLFF. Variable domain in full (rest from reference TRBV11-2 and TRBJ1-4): EAGVAQSPRYKIIEKRQSVAFWCNPISGHATLYWYQQILGQGPKLLIQFQNNGVVDDSQLPKDRFSAERLKGVDSTLKIQPAKLEDSAVYLCASGPWGGKLFFGSGTQLSVL.

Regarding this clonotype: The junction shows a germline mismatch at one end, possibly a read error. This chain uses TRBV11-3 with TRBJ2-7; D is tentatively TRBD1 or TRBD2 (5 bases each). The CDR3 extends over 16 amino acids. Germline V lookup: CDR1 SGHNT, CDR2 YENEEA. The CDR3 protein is CASSRRGRDYSYEQYF. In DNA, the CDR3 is TGTGCCAGCAGCCGCCGGGGCAGGGATTACTCCTATGAGCAGTACTTT.

The CDR3 nucleotides read TGTGCCAGCAATCTACTGGGGGCTACACTCCAAGAGACCCAGTACTTC. It specifies CASNLLGATLQETQYF. J is TRBJ2-5 and V is TRBV28, with a possible D match to TRBD1 (6 bases). From germline, CDR1 is MDHEN and CDR2 SYDVKM. The V end lost 7 bases, the J end lost 1 base, and 19 bases lay between the germline ends. This CDR3 is 16 amino acids long. Using reference TRBV28 and TRBJ2-5 for the parts outside the CDR3, the full variable domain is DVKVTQSSRYLVKRTGEKVFLECVQDMDHENMFWYRQDPGLGLRLIYFSYDVKMKEKGDIPEGYSVSREKKERFSLILESASTNQTSMYLCASNLLGATLQETQYFGPGTRLLVL.

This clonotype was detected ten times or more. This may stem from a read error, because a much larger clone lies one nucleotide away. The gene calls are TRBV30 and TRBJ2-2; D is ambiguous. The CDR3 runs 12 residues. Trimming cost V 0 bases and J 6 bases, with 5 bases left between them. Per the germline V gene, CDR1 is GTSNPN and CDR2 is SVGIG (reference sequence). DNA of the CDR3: TGTGCCTGGAGTGTATTTCCCGGGGAGCTGTTTTTT. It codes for CAWSVFPGELFF.

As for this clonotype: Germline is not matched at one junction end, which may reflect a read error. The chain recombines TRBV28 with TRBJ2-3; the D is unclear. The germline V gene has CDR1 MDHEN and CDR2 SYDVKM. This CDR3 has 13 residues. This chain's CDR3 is CASSFNSADMLYF. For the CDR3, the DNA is TGTGCCAGCAGTTTTAACAGCGCTGATATGCTGTACTTT.

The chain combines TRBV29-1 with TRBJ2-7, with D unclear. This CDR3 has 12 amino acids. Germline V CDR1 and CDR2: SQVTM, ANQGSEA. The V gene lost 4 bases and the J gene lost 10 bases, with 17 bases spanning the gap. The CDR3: CSVVSFGYEQYF. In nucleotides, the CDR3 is TGCAGCGTTGTAAGTTTCGGGTATGAACAGTACTTC.

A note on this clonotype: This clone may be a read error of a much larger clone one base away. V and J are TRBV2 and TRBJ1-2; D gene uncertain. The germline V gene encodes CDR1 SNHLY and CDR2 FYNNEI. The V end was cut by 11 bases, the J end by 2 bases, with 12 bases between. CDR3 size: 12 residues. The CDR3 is CAGMDENYGYTF. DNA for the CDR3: TGTGCCGGCATGGACGAAAACTATGGCTACACCTTC.

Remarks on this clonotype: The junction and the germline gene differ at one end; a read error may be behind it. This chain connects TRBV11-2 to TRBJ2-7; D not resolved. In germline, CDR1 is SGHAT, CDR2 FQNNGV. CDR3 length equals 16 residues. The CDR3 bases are TGTGACAGCAGCTCATATCCGAGTCCCTACGTCTACGAGGAGTACTTC. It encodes CDSSSYPSPYVYEEYF.

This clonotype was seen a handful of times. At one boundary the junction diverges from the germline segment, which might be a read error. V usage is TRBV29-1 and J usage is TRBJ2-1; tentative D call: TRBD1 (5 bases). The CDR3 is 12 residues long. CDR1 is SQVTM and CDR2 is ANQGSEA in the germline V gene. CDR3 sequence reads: CSALRGYKEQSF. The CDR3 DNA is TGCAGCGCCCTAAGGGGCTACAAAGAGCAGTCCTTC.

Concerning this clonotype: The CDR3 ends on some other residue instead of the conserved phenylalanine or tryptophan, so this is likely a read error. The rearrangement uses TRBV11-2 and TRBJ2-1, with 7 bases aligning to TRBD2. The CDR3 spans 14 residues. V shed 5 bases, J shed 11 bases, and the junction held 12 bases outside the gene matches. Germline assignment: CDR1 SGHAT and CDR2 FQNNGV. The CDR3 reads CASSLGRTWNKQFL. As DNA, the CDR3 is TGTGCCAGCAGCCTCGGGAGGACGTGGAATAAGCAGTTCCTC.

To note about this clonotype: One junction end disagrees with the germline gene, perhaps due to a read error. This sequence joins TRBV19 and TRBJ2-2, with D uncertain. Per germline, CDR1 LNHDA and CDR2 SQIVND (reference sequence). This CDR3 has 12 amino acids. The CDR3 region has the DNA TGTGTCAGTAGTAATTGGACCGGGGAGCTGTTTTTT. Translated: CVSSNWTGELFF.

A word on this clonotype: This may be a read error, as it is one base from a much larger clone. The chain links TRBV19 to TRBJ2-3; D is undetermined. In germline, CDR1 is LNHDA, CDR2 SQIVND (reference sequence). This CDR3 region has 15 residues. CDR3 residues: CASNIDTRSTDTQYF. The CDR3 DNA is TGTGCCAGTAATATAGATACCAGGAGCACAGATACGCAGTATTTT.

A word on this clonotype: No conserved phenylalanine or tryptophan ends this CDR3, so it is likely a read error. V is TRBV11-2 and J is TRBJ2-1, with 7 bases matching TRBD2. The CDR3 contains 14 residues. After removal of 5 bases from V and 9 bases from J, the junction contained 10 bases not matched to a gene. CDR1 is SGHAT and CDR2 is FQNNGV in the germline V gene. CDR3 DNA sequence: TGTGCCAGCAGCCTCGGGGGGAAGTGGAGTGAGCAGTTCTTA. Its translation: CASSLGGKWSEQFL.

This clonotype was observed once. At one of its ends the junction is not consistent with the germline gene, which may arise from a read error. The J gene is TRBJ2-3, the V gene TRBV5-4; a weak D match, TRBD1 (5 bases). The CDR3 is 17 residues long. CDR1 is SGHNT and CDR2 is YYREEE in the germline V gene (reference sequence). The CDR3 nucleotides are TGTGCTGGCAGCGTAGACGGACACCCTCCACCCACAAATACGCAGTATTTT. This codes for CAGSVDGHPPPTNTQYF.

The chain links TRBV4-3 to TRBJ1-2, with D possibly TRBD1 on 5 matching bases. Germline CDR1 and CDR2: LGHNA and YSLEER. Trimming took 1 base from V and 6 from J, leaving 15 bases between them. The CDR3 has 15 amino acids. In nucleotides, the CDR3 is TGCGCCAGCAGCCAAGGTTGGGGCACCGTGAATGGCTACACCTTC. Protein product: CASSQGWGTVNGYTF.

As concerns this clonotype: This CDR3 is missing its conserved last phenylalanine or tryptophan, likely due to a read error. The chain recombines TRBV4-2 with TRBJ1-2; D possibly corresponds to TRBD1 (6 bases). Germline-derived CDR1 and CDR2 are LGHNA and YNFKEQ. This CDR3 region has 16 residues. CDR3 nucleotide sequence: TGTGCCAGCAGCCAAGATCGACAGGAAGCCGGCTATGGTTACACCCTC. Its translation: CASSQDRQEAGYGYTL.

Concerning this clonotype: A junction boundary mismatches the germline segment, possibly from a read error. CDR3 sequence: CAISETMAVSAYNEQLF. The CDR3, as DNA: TGTGCCATCAGTGAGACCATGGCGGTTAGCGCCTACAATGAGCAACTCTTC. The rearrangement uses TRBV10-3 and TRBJ2-1; D possibly corresponds to TRBD2 (5 bases). Germline V gene sequence: CDR1 ENHRY, CDR2 SYGVKD. The CDR3 is 17 amino acids.